This T cell receptor beta chain emerged from a study of T and B cells in COVID-19 patients. Across the whole study: Active-infection patients were older, median roughly 67 years, than recovered patients, median roughly 37 years. About 90% of the roughly 20 active-infection patients had comorbidities associated with unfavorable COVID-19 outcome.

BIOMED2 TRB-A/B primer pools were used in multiplex TRB PCR. TCRdb re-called the multiplex PCR reads with MiXCR, one entry per CDR3 protein. This table has around 25,000 distinct CDR3 sequences, about 31% appearing once. This clonotype was picked up a small number of times. Blood genomic DNA input for TRB amplification was about 220-500 ng. From germline, CDR1 is SQVTM and CDR2 ANQGSEA. The CDR3 sequence is 13 residues long. The germline V and J ends were trimmed by 4 bases and 5 bases, with 14 bases remaining between them. The receptor comes from a human donor who had recovered from COVID-19. Sequenced: blood. The V and J genes are TRBV29-1 and TRBJ1-1, with a possible D match to TRBD1 (6 bases). The CDR3 here is CSVGTGLGTEAFF. Written as DNA, the CDR3 is TGCAGCGTTGGAACAGGGTTGGGGACTGAAGCTTTCTTT.